The 5 T cell receptor beta chains below all came from one sample that was sequenced in a study of T cell responses to AZD1222 COVID-19 vaccine. Libraries were prepared by immunoSEQ multiplex PCR; TCRdb keeps only in-frame clonotypes and omits some of them. The sample has 150,000 to 200,000 clones; approximately 95% are singletons. Sequenced material: peripheral blood, taken on day 0 of AZD1222 vaccination. These receptors were collected from an adult in good health.

This rearrangement joins TRBV25-1 to TRBJ2-7; D unclear. This CDR3 is built from 12 residues. The V end was cut by 3 bases, the J end by 6 bases, with 9 bases between. CDR1 MGHDK and CDR2 SYGVNS come from the germline V gene. This chain's CDR3 is CASSDRPSEQYF. CDR3 nucleotides: TGTGCCAGCAGTGACCGACCATCCGAGCAGTACTTC.

V gene TRBV4-1 combines with J gene TRBJ1-4; 8 nucleotides line up with TRBD1. V dropped 0 bases and J dropped 11; count of bases not matched to a gene: 8. From germline, CDR1 is MGHRA and CDR2 YSYEKL. The CDR3 has 15 amino acids. CDR3 sequence reads: CASSQEPQGAGKLFF. The CDR3 nucleotides are TGCGCCAGCAGCCAAGAACCTCAGGGGGCAGGGAAACTGTTTTTT.

The V call is TRBV4-1, the J call TRBJ2-2; D uncertain. This CDR3 has 14 residues. Germline V gene data show CDR1 as MGHRA and CDR2 as YSYEKL. With 7 bases removed from V and 2 bases from J, the gap between germline ends came to 11 bases. The DNA for the CDR3 is TGCGCCAGCAAGATGGGCGTAAACACCGGGGAGCTGTTTTTT. Its translation is CASKMGVNTGELFF.

V gene TRBV6-5 combines with J gene TRBJ1-3; D is unclear. This CDR3 spans 15 amino acids. The germline CDR1 and CDR2 sequences are MNHEY and SVGAGI. Trimming removed 5 bases at V and 0 bases at J, with 11 bases between. For the CDR3, the DNA is TGTGCCAGCAGTCCCGACCGATTCTCTGGAAACACCATATATTTT. It encodes CASSPDRFSGNTIYF.

The V gene is TRBV19, the J gene TRBJ1-1, with D tentatively TRBD1 (6 bases). The V gene's germline CDR1 is LNHDA and CDR2 SQIVND (reference sequence). CDR3 length: 15 residues. Deletions cut 0 bases from V and 0 bases from J, with 8 bases between. CDR3 protein: CASSIEPGVNTEAFF. The CDR3 DNA is TGTGCCAGTAGTATAGAGCCAGGGGTGAACACTGAAGCTTTCTTT. Full variable domain (missing parts from reference TRBV19 and TRBJ1-1): DGGITQSPKYLFRKEGQNVTLSCEQNLNHDAMYWYRQDPGQGLRLIYYSQIVNDFQKGDIAEGYSVSREKKESFPLTVTSAQKNPTAFYLCASSIEPGVNTEAFFGQGTRLTVV.